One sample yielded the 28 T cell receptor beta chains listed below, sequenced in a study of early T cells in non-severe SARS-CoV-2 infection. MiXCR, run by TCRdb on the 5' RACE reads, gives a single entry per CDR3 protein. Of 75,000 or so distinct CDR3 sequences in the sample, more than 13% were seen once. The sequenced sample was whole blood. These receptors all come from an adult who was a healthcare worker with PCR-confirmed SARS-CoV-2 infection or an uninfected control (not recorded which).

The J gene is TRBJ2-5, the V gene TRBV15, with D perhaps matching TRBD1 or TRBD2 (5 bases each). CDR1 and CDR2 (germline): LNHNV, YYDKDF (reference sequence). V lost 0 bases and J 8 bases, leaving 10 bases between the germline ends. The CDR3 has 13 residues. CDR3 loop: CATSRDRGRTQYF. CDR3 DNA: TGTGCCACCAGCAGAGATCGGGGACGAACCCAGTACTTC.

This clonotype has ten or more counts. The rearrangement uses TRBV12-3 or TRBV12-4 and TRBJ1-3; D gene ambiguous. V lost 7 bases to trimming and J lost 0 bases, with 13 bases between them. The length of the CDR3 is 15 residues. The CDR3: CASTIGGSSGNTIYF. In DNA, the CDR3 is TGTGCCAGCACTATAGGCGGGAGCTCTGGAAACACCATATATTTT.

The CDR3 DNA reads as TGCAGTGCAGCTACTAGCGGCGGCACAGATACGCAGTATTTT. Its protein is CSAATSGGTDTQYF. J is TRBJ2-3 and V is TRBV20-1; 8 nucleotides agree with TRBD2. Germline CDR1 and CDR2: DFQATT and SNEGSKA (reference sequence). This CDR3 is built from 14 residues. Unmatched junction bases numbered 6, after V lost 6 bases and J lost 1 base.

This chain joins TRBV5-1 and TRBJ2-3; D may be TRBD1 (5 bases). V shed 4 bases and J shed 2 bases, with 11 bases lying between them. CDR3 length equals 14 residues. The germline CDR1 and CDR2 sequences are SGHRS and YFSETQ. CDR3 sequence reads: CASSDGHHTDTQYF. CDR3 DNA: TGCGCCAGCAGCGACGGACACCACACAGATACGCAGTATTTT.

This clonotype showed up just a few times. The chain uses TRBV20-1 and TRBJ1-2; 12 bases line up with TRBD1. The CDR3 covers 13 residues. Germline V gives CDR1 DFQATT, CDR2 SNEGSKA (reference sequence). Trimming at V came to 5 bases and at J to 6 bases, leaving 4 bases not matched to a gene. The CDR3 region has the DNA TGCAGTGCTGCCGGGACAGGGGGCCATGGCTACACCTTC. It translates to CSAAGTGGHGYTF.

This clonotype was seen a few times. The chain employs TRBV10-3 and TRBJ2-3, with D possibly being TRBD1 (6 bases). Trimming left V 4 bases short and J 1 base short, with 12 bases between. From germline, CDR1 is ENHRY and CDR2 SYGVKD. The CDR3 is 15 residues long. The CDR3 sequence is CAISVDSVRTDTQYF. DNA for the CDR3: TGTGCCATCAGTGTGGACAGTGTACGCACAGATACGCAGTATTTT.

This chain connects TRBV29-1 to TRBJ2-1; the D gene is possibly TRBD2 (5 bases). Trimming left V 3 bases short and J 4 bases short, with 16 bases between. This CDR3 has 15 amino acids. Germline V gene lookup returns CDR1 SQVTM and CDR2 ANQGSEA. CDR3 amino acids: CSVDTDNGLYNEQFF. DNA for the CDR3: TGCAGCGTTGATACCGACAATGGACTTTACAATGAGCAGTTCTTC.

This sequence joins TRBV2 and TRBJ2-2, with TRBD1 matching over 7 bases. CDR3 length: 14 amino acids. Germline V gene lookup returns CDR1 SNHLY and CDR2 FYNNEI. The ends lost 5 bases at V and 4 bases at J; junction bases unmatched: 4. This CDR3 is CASSYGDSTGELFF. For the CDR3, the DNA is TGTGCCAGCAGTTACGGGGACAGCACCGGGGAGCTGTTTTTT.

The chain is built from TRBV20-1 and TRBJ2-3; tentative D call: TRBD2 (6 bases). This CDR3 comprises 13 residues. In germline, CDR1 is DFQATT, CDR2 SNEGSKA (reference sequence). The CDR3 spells CSTPGGRRDTQYF. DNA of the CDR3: TGCAGCACCCCCGGGGGACGGCGAGATACGCAGTATTTT.

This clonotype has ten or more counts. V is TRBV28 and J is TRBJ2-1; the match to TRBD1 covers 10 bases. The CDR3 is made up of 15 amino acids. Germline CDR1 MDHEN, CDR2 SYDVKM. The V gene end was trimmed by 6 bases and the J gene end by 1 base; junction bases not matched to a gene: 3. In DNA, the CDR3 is TGTGCCAGCAGCCTGGACAGGGGGTCCTACAATGAGCAGTTCTTC. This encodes CASSLDRGSYNEQFF.

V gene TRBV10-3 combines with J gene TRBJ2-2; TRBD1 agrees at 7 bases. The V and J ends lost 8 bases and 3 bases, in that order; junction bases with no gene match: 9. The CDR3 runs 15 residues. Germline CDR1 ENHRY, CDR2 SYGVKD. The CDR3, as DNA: TGTGCCATCCATCCGGGACAGACGTACACCGGGGAGCTGTTTTTT. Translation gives CAIHPGQTYTGELFF.

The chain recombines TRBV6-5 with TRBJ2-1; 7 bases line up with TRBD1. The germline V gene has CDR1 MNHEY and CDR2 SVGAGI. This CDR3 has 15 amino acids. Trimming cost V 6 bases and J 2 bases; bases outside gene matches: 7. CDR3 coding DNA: TGTGCCAGCAGCCCCGACAGGGAACCCTACAATGAGCAGTTCTTC. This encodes CASSPDREPYNEQFF.

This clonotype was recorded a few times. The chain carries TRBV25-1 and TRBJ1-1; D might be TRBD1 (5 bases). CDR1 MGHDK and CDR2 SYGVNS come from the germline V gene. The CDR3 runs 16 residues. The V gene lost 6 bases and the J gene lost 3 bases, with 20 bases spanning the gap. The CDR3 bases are TGTGCCAGCAGCCCGCGGTGGGGCAGAGGGGACACTGAAGCTTTCTTT. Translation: CASSPRWGRGDTEAFF.

Here the CDR3 reads CASSPSGRENNQPQHF. CDR3 DNA: TGTGCCAGCAGCCCCTCCGGACGGGAGAATAATCAGCCCCAGCATTTT. The chain recombines TRBV28 with TRBJ1-5; D not resolved. This CDR3 is 16 amino acids long. Germline values: CDR1 MDHEN, CDR2 SYDVKM. The V and J ends lost 6 bases and 4 bases respectively, with 19 bases between them.

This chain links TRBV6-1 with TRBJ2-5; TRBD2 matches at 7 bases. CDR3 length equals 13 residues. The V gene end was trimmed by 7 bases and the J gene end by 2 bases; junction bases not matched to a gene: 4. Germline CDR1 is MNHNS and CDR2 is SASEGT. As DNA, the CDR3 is TGTGCCAGCAACGGGGACTATCAAGAGACCCAGTACTTC. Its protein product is CASNGDYQETQYF.

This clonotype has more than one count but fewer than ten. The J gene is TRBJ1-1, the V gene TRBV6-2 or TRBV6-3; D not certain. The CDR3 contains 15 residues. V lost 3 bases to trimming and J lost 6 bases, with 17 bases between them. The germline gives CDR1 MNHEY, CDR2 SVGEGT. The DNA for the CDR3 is TGTGCCAGCAGTTATCCCCGGGGATGGAGGGCTGAAGCTTTCTTT. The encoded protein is CASSYPRGWRAEAFF.

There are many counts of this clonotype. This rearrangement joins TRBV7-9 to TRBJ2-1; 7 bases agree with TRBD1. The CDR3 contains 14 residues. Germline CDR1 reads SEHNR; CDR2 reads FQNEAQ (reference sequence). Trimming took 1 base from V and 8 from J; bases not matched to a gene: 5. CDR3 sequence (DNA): TGTGCCAGCAGCTTAGAAGGGACAGCCCATGAGCAGTTCTTC. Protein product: CASSLEGTAHEQFF.

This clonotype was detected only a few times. CDR3 protein: CASSSDRQGPYNEQFF. The CDR3 DNA follows: TGTGCCAGCAGTTCCGACCGACAGGGACCCTACAATGAGCAGTTCTTC. The chain links TRBV6-2 or TRBV6-3 to TRBJ2-1; 7 bases agree with TRBD1. The CDR3 is 16 amino acids. Trimming removed 4 bases from V and 2 bases from J; junction bases left unmatched: 8. Germline-derived CDR1 and CDR2 are MNHEY and SVGEGT.

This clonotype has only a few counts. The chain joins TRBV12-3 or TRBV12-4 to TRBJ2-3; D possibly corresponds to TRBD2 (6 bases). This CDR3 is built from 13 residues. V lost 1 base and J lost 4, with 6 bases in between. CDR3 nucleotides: TGTGCCAGCAGTTTAGGGAGGGCAGATACGCAGTATTTT. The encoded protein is CASSLGRADTQYF.

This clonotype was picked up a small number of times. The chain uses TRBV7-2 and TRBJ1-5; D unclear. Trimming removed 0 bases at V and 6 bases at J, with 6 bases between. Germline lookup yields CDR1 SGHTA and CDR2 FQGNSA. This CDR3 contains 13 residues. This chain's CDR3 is CASSLAVRQPQHF. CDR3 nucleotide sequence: TGTGCCAGCAGCTTAGCGGTTCGTCAGCCCCAGCATTTT.

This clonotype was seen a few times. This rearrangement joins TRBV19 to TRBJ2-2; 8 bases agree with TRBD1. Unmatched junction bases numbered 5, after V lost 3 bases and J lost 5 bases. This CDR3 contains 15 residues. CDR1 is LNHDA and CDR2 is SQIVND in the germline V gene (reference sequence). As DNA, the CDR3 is TGTGCCAGTAGTATCCAGGGGGCGAGAACCGGGGAGCTGTTTTTT. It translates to CASSIQGARTGELFF.

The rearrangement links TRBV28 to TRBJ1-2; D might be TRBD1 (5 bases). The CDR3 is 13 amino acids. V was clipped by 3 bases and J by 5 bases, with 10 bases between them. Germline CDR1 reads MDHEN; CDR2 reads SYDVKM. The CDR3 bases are TGTGCCAGCAGTTTGGACACTGAGTATGGCTACACCTTC. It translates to CASSLDTEYGYTF.

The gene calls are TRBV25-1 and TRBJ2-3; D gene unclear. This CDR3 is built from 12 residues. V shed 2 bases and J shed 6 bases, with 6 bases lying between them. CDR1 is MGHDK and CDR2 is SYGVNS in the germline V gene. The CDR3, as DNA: TGTGCCAGCAGTGAAGGCCGCGATACGCAGTATTTT. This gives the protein CASSEGRDTQYF.

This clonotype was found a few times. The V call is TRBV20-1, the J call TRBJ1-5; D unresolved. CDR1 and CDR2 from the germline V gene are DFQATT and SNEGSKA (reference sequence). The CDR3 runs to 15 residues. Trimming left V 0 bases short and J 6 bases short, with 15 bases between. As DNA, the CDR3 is TGCAGTGCTAGAGATGAATTTTCGCCAATTCAGCCCCAGCATTTT. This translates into CSARDEFSPIQPQHF.

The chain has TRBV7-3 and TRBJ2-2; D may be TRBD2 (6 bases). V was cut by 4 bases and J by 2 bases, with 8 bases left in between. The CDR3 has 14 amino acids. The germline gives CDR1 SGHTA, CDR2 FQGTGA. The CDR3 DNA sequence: TGTGCCAGCAGCTGGGACTTCAACACCGGGGAGCTGTTTTTT. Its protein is CASSWDFNTGELFF.

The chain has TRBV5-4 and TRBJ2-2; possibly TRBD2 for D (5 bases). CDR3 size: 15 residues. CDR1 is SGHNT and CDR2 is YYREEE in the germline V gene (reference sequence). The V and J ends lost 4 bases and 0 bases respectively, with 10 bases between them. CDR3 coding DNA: TGTGCCAGCAGCGACGGGATCTCGAACACCGGGGAGCTGTTTTTT. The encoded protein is CASSDGISNTGELFF.

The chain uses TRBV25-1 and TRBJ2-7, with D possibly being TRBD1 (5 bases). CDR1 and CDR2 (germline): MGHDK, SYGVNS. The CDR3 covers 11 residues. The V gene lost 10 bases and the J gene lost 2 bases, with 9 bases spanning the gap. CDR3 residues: CATVQAYEQYF. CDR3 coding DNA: TGTGCCACCGTACAGGCCTACGAGCAGTACTTC.

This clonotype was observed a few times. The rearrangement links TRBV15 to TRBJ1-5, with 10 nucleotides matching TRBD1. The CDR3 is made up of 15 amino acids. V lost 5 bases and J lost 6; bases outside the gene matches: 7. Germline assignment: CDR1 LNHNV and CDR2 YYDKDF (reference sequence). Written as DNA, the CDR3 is TGTGCCACCAGCGCCCGGGACAGGGGAGGTCAGCCCCAGCATTTT. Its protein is CATSARDRGGQPQHF.